The next 28 T cell receptor beta chains were all read from a single sample in a study of blood T cell repertoires in COVID-19. The method was immunoSEQ multiplex PCR; TCRdb's version includes in-frame clones alone and lacks a portion of them. The sample lists some 300,000 clones, 70% to 90% occurring once. The sample taken for sequencing was peripheral blood. These receptors all stem from a woman in her twenties or thirties who had recovered from COVID-19.

The V and J genes are TRBV10-1 and TRBJ1-1; the D gene is possibly TRBD1 (6 bases). V was clipped by 3 bases and J by 1 base, with 12 bases between them. The CDR3 covers 15 residues. The germline gives CDR1 WNHNN, CDR2 SYGVQD (reference sequence). The CDR3 region is CASSDSGGENTEAFF. For the CDR3, the DNA is TGCGCCAGCAGTGATTCGGGGGGCGAGAACACTGAAGCTTTCTTT.

The rearrangement uses TRBV4-3 and TRBJ2-1; 11 nucleotides agree with TRBD1. The CDR3 is made up of 17 amino acids. Germline CDR1 LGHNA, CDR2 YSLEER. Losses at the gene ends were 0 bases for V and 4 bases for J; bases not matched to a gene: 5. CDR3 coding DNA: TGCGCCAGCAGCCAAGACAGGACAGGGGGCAGGTACAATGAGCAGTTCTTC. It codes for CASSQDRTGGRYNEQFF.

A few counts support this clone. The V and J genes are TRBV27 and TRBJ1-6; D may be TRBD1 (6 bases). Germline V gene lookup returns CDR1 MNHEY and CDR2 SMNVEV (reference sequence). The CDR3 totals 17 residues. V shed 6 bases and J shed 0 bases, with 15 bases lying between them. The DNA of the CDR3 is TGTGCCAGCAGCCCAGGGGTTGGAAGCTCCTATAATTCACCCCTCCACTTT. Translating gives CASSPGVGSSYNSPLHF.

This chain connects TRBV27 to TRBJ2-1, with 7 bases fitting TRBD2. The CDR3 is made up of 17 amino acids. V lost 4 bases, J lost 0 bases, and 9 bases stayed unmatched. From germline, CDR1 is MNHEY and CDR2 SMNVEV (reference sequence). The CDR3 coding sequence is TGTGCCAGCAGTTCAGGACTAGTCCTGAGCTCCTACAATGAGCAGTTCTTC. This translates into CASSSGLVLSSYNEQFF.

The chain carries TRBV6-6 and TRBJ1-1, with a weak D call TRBD1 (6 bases). V was pared by 7 bases and J by 2 bases, with 14 bases between. CDR1 is MNHNY, CDR2 SVGAGI, per germline (reference sequence). The CDR3 runs to 14 residues. CDR3 coding DNA: TGTGCCAGCATTTGGGGGCGCATTAACACTGAAGCTTTCTTT. It is translated as CASIWGRINTEAFF.

The chain employs TRBV4-3 and TRBJ2-1; possible D gene TRBD1, 6 bases. Trimming removed 5 bases at V and 8 bases at J, with 10 bases between. The length of the CDR3 is 12 residues. Germline V gene lookup returns CDR1 LGHNA and CDR2 YSLEER. In nucleotides, the CDR3 is TGCGCCAGCAGCTTACAGGGAGATGAGCAGTTCTTC. Its protein product is CASSLQGDEQFF.

This clone was picked up a small number of times. The genes are TRBV4-2 and TRBJ1-4; D is perhaps TRBD1 (5 bases). V lost 5 bases, J lost 0 bases, and 10 bases lay in between. The germline CDR1 and CDR2 sequences are LGHNA and YNFKEQ. CDR3 size: 15 residues. CDR3 sequence: CASSRTGATNEKLFF. CDR3 nucleotide sequence: TGTGCCAGCAGCAGAACGGGGGCAACTAATGAAAAACTGTTTTTT.

The rearrangement uses TRBV6-5 and TRBJ2-7; D may be TRBD1 (6 bases). CDR3 length equals 14 residues. Trimming took 0 bases from V and 7 from J, leaving 13 bases between them. Germline V gene sequence: CDR1 MNHEY, CDR2 SVGAGI. The CDR3: CASSYSGRGGEQYF. CDR3 nucleotides: TGTGCCAGCAGTTACTCGGGCAGGGGCGGAGAGCAGTACTTC.

This clone was recorded only once. The V and J genes are TRBV5-1 and TRBJ2-7, with D perhaps matching TRBD1 (6 bases). The CDR3 runs 13 residues. CDR1 is SGHRS, CDR2 YFSETQ, per germline. Trimming pared 2 bases from V and 6 bases from J, leaving 12 bases between. For the CDR3, the DNA is TGCGCCAGCAGCTTTCGGGACACTTCCGAGCAGTACTTC. Its protein is CASSFRDTSEQYF.

The genes are TRBV24-1 and TRBJ1-1; D unclear. Germline V gene sequence: CDR1 KGHDR, CDR2 SFDVKD. The CDR3 has 11 amino acids. Trimming cost V 7 bases and J 7 bases, with 9 bases left between them. CDR3: CATSSEGEAFF. Written as DNA, the CDR3 is TGTGCCACCAGCTCGGAGGGTGAAGCTTTCTTT.

The chain recombines TRBV4-1 with TRBJ1-2, with D unresolved. The CDR3 has 14 amino acids. In germline, CDR1 is MGHRA, CDR2 YSYEKL. V was clipped by 0 bases and J by 8 bases, with 13 bases between them. The CDR3 sequence is CASSQEVVTSGYTF. CDR3 coding DNA: TGCGCCAGCAGCCAAGAAGTTGTAACATCCGGCTACACCTTC.

The V gene is TRBV7-9, the J gene TRBJ1-6; D is possibly TRBD1 (6 bases). V was trimmed by 11 bases and J by 11 bases, leaving 22 bases between them. The CDR3 has 14 residues. Per germline, CDR1 SEHNR and CDR2 FQNEAQ (reference sequence). In DNA form, the CDR3 reads TGTGCCGACCGCGCAGAGGGGGTTCAGGCACCCCTCCACTTT. This sequence encodes CADRAEGVQAPLHF.

The gene calls are TRBV6-5 and TRBJ2-2; D remains ambiguous. Per germline, CDR1 MNHEY and CDR2 SVGAGI. The CDR3 has 13 amino acids. Deletions cut 3 bases from V and 2 bases from J, with 4 bases between. The CDR3 nucleotides read TGTGCCAGCAGTTATCCTAACACCGGGGAGCTGTTTTTT. Protein: CASSYPNTGELFF.

The chain links TRBV14 to TRBJ1-4; D gene ambiguous. Germline V gene data show CDR1 as SGHDN and CDR2 as FVKESK. V lost 4 bases to trimming and J lost 8 bases, with 20 bases between them. There are 16 residues in the CDR3. CDR3 in DNA: TGTGCCAGCAGCCTTATATCCGGGATCAACGGGGAAAAACTGTTTTTT. This encodes CASSLISGINGEKLFF. Combining the CDR3 with reference TRBV14 and TRBJ1-4 gives the whole variable domain EAGVTQFPSHSVIEKGQTVTLRCDPISGHDNLYWYRRVMGKEIKFLLHFVKESKQDESGMPNNRFLAERTGGTYSTLKVQPAELEDSGVYFCASSLISGINGEKLFFGSGTQLSVL.

J is TRBJ1-5 and V is TRBV7-2; 10 bases are shared with TRBD1. This CDR3 is 18 amino acids long. Germline values: CDR1 SGHTA, CDR2 FQGNSA. J lost 2 bases, V lost 5 bases, and 12 bases had no gene match. The CDR3 sequence is CASSSYVAGTGGNQPQHF. DNA for the CDR3: TGTGCCAGCAGCAGTTACGTCGCCGGGACAGGGGGCAATCAGCCCCAGCATTTT.

The genes are TRBV10-3 and TRBJ1-1, with 10 bases matching TRBD1. After removal of 10 bases from V and 5 bases from J, the junction contained 10 bases not matched to a gene. This CDR3 comprises 14 residues. Germline V gene data show CDR1 as ENHRY and CDR2 as SYGVKD. The CDR3 nucleotides read TGTGCCACCAAAAGGACAGGGGGGAGAACTGAAGCTTTCTTT. Residues: CATKRTGGRTEAFF.

This clone appeared a few times. The V gene is TRBV5-1, the J gene TRBJ1-1; no reliable D call. The CDR3 has 13 amino acids. Germline V gene data show CDR1 as SGHRS and CDR2 as YFSETQ. The ends were cut back, 0 bases at V and 0 bases at J, with 3 bases in the middle. CDR3 DNA sequence: TGCGCCAGCAGCTTGGGTATGAACACTGAAGCTTTCTTT. Amino acid sequence: CASSLGMNTEAFF.

The chain joins TRBV25-1 to TRBJ2-3, with 12 bases identical to TRBD2. CDR3 length equals 15 residues. Germline loops: CDR1 MGHDK, CDR2 SYGVNS. V lost 6 bases to trimming and J lost 6 bases; unmatched junction nucleotides: 7. Written as DNA, the CDR3 is TGTGCCAGCAGCACAACTAGCGGGGGGCTGGATACGCAGTATTTT. It encodes CASSTTSGGLDTQYF.

This chain joins TRBV5-1 and TRBJ2-1; 9 positions match TRBD1. In germline, CDR1 is SGHRS, CDR2 YFSETQ. The CDR3 is 15 residues long. After removal of 6 bases from V and 4 bases from J, the junction contained 8 bases not matched to a gene. This CDR3 reads CASMRGTGRYNEQFF. CDR3 DNA sequence: TGCGCCAGCATGAGGGGGACAGGGAGGTACAATGAGCAGTTCTTC. The whole variable domain, remainder taken from reference TRBV5-1 and TRBJ2-1, is KAGVTQTPRYLIKTRGQQVTLSCSPISGHRSVSWYQQTPGQGLQFLFEYFSETQRNKGNFPGRFSGRQFSNSRSEMNVSTLELGDSALYLCASMRGTGRYNEQFFGPGTRLTVL.

A word on this clone: Within the sample, other DNA sequences also encode this same CDR3. The J gene is TRBJ2-7, the V gene TRBV18, with 9 bases that match TRBD1. The CDR3 is made up of 14 amino acids. Germline CDR1 is KGHSH and CDR2 is LQKENI. V trimming: 2 bases; J trimming: 4 bases; junction bases outside the gene matches: 3. The chain's CDR3 is CASSPRQGVYEQYF. CDR3 coding DNA: TGTGCCAGCTCACCAAGACAGGGGGTTTACGAGCAGTACTTC.

The gene calls are TRBV19 and TRBJ2-1; 7 bases are shared with TRBD1. CDR3 length: 12 amino acids. Looked up from germline, CDR1 is LNHDA and CDR2 is SQIVND (reference sequence). Trimming took 7 bases from V and 6 from J; bases not matched to a gene: 3. The CDR3 nucleotides read TGTGCCAGTACGCGACAGGGCAATGAGCAGTTCTTC. Translation: CASTRQGNEQFF.

The chain carries TRBV19 and TRBJ1-3, with TRBD1 as a possible D gene (6 bases). Trimming took off 8 bases at V and 0 bases at J, with 14 bases between the two ends. Germline values: CDR1 LNHDA, CDR2 SQIVND (reference sequence). This CDR3 is built from 15 residues. The CDR3 reads CASSDRTYSGNTIYF. The CDR3 DNA sequence: TGTGCCAGTTCTGACAGGACATACTCTGGAAACACCATATATTTT.

The chain has TRBV3-1 (or the pseudogene TRBV3-2) and TRBJ1-1; the match to TRBD1 covers 7 bases. V trimming: 2 bases; J trimming: 10 bases; junction bases outside the gene matches: 13. CDR1 and CDR2 (germline): LGHDT, YNNKEL (reference sequence). The CDR3 covers 15 residues. The CDR3 sequence is CASSQSFLGGVGAFF. In nucleotides, the CDR3 is TGTGCCAGCAGCCAATCCTTTTTAGGGGGCGTCGGAGCTTTCTTT.

The V call is TRBV2, the J call TRBJ2-1; 10 bases fit TRBD1. The length of the CDR3 is 15 residues. V gave up 4 bases and J gave up 3 bases; unmatched junction bases: 3. The germline V gene has CDR1 SNHLY and CDR2 FYNNEI. The CDR3 spells CASSVGQGNYNEQFF. The CDR3 DNA follows: TGTGCCAGCAGTGTGGGACAGGGGAACTACAATGAGCAGTTCTTC.

This sequence joins TRBV4-1 and TRBJ2-3; 7 bases fit TRBD2. The germline V gene encodes CDR1 MGHRA and CDR2 YSYEKL. The CDR3 contains 13 residues. The trim removed 2 bases at V and 11 bases at J, leaving 7 bases unmatched. DNA for the CDR3: TGCGCCAGCAGCCAAATTTCCTGGGGGGGGCAGTATTTT. It codes for CASSQISWGGQYF.

The chain carries TRBV7-9 and TRBJ1-2, with TRBD1 as a possible D gene (6 bases). V dropped 6 bases and J dropped 0 bases, with 8 bases sitting between them. CDR1 and CDR2 (germline): SEHNR, FQNEAQ (reference sequence). CDR3 size: 13 residues. The CDR3 DNA sequence: TGTGCCAGCAGACAGGGAGCTAACTATGGCTACACCTTC. Encoded protein: CASRQGANYGYTF.

Comment on this clone: The identical CDR3 is also encoded by other nucleotide sequences in the sample. The V and J genes are TRBV10-3 and TRBJ2-3, with D perhaps matching TRBD1 (5 bases). Looked up from germline, CDR1 is ENHRY and CDR2 is SYGVKD. V was trimmed by 0 bases and J by 1 base, leaving 8 bases between them. The length of the CDR3 is 15 residues. The DNA of the CDR3 is TGTGCCATCAGTGAGTCGGAAGGGGGCACAGATACGCAGTATTTT. As protein: CAISESEGGTDTQYF.

V and J are TRBV28 and TRBJ1-3; D is undetermined. CDR1 and CDR2 (germline): MDHEN, SYDVKM. Trimming shortened V by 6 bases and J by 2 bases, and 14 bases separated the two germline ends. CDR3 length equals 15 residues. Here the CDR3 reads CASSPAGAAGNTIYF. In DNA, the CDR3 is TGTGCCAGCAGCCCCGCGGGAGCTGCTGGAAACACCATATATTTT.